Listed below are T cell receptor beta chains from one sample, sequenced in a study of early T cells in non-severe SARS-CoV-2 infection. TCRdb re-analysed the 5' RACE reads in MiXCR, keeping a single row per CDR3 protein. The sample consists of 90,000 to 130,000 distinct CDR3 sequences, about 12% of them appearing once. Material: whole blood, obtained at baseline. Receptors originate from an adult who was a healthcare worker with PCR-confirmed SARS-CoV-2 infection or an uninfected control (not recorded which). CDR3s include the opening cysteine and the closing phenylalanine or tryptophan. D genes are given only for firm matches. Size is stated for part of the rows, as once, few or many counts, or as a class when the clone is expanded.

j_call clone_size d_call v_call cdr3_nt cdr3_aa
TRBJ2-1 NA NA TRBV6-5 TGTGCCAGCGAGAAGGGCGATGAGCAGTTCTTC CASEKGDEQFF
TRBJ2-7 NA TRBD1 TRBV4-1 TGCGCCACCGCTAACATAGGGGGCGACGAGCAGTACTTC CATANIGGDEQYF
TRBJ1-2 NA NA TRBV28 TGTGCCAGCAGCCCGGACCTCTATGGCTACACCTTC CASSPDLYGYTF
TRBJ2-7 many TRBD2 TRBV29-1 TGCAGCGTTTGGACTAGCGCGAGCTCCTACGAGCAGTACTTC CSVWTSASSYEQYF
TRBJ1-1 NA NA TRBV18 TGTGCCAGCTCACCGGAGGGGTTCGGCACTGAAGCTTTCTTT CASSPEGFGTEAFF
TRBJ2-1 few NA TRBV28 TGTGCCAGCAGTTCGCGGGGCTACCAGTTCTTC CASSSRGYQFF
TRBJ2-3 NA NA TRBV12-3/TRBV12-4 TGTGCCAGCAGTTTGCGGGATGTAGATACGCAGTATTTT CASSLRDVDTQYF
TRBJ2-7 few NA TRBV24-1 TGTGCCACCAGTGTGGGGAGCTCCTACGAGCAGTACTTC CATSVGSSYEQYF
TRBJ2-7 few NA TRBV6-5 TGTGCCAGCAGCCCCCAGCTATTCTACGAGCAGTACTTC CASSPQLFYEQYF
TRBJ1-1 NA TRBD1 TRBV18 TGTGCCAGCTCATCCCCGACAGGGAGGACCACTGAAGCTTTCTTT CASSSPTGRTTEAFF
TRBJ2-7 NA TRBD1 TRBV24-1 TGTGCCACCAGTGGTCCGACAGGGTACGAGCAGTACTTC CATSGPTGYEQYF
TRBJ1-1 few TRBD1 TRBV11-1 TGTGCCAGCAGCTCAGACAGGGCTGAAGCTTTCTTT CASSSDRAEAFF
TRBJ2-2 NA NA TRBV6-6 TGTGCCAGCAGTTACTCGGCAGGGGCGGGCACCGGGGAGCTGTTTTTT CASSYSAGAGTGELFF
TRBJ2-3 few NA TRBV7-9 TGTGCCAGCAGCTTGGGTTGGCGTAGCACAGATACGCAGTATTTT CASSLGWRSTDTQYF
TRBJ1-1 many NA TRBV3-1 TGTGCCAGCAGCCAAGAGCGGGGGACTGAAGCTTTCTTT CASSQERGTEAFF
TRBJ2-1 few TRBD2 TRBV2 TGTGCCAGCAGTCTAGCGGGAGGGCCCGGTCTTGAGCAGTTCTTC CASSLAGGPGLEQFF
TRBJ1-2 few NA TRBV7-9 TGTGCCAGCAGCCCATCCTATGGCTACACCTTC CASSPSYGYTF
TRBJ1-1 NA TRBD1 TRBV5-4 TGTGCCAGCAGCTTGATGAATACAGGGGGCTTTAACACTGAAGCTTTCTTT CASSLMNTGGFNTEAFF
TRBJ2-1 NA NA TRBV28 TGTGCCAGCAGTCCACGGGCTAGCCCAAGTGAGCAGTTCTTC CASSPRASPSEQFF
TRBJ1-3 NA TRBD1 TRBV9 TGTGCCAGCAGCGAACAGGGGGCAACTGGAAACACCATATATTTT CASSEQGATGNTIYF
TRBJ2-3 many NA TRBV20-1 TGCAGTGCTCCGACTAGTCCAGATACGCAGTATTTT CSAPTSPDTQYF
TRBJ2-5 NA NA TRBV2 TGTGCCAGCACCGACAGGACCCAAGAGACCCAGTACTTC CASTDRTQETQYF
TRBJ1-1 NA TRBD1 TRBV3-1 TGTGCCAGCAGCCGATTCACAGGGGGATCAGAAGCTTTCTTT CASSRFTGGSEAFF
TRBJ2-7 many NA TRBV21-1 TGTGCCAGCAGCAAAGGGGAGAAGTACGAGCAGTACTTC CASSKGEKYEQYF
TRBJ1-5 many NA TRBV11-2 TGTGCCAGCAGCGAGTATAGCAATCAGCCCCAGCATTTT CASSEYSNQPQHF
TRBJ2-3 NA NA TRBV5-1 TGCGCCAGCAGCTTCTGGGGGAGGGATACGCAGTATTTT CASSFWGRDTQYF
TRBJ2-7 NA NA TRBV20-1 TGCAGTGCCCTTCAGGGGGCGGGAGTTCCCTACGAGCAGTACTTC CSALQGAGVPYEQYF
TRBJ2-3 NA TRBD2 TRBV20-1 TGCAGTGCTTATAGCGGGGACCACACAGATACGCAGTATTTT CSAYSGDHTDTQYF
TRBJ2-3 NA NA TRBV2 TGTGCCAGCCCTGGGTGGTTCAAGGACACAGATACGCAGTATTTT CASPGWFKDTDTQYF
TRBJ2-6 few NA TRBV11-2 TGTGCCAGCGAGGGCACAGCCTCTGGGGCCAACGTCCTGACTTTC CASEGTASGANVLTF
TRBJ2-7 NA NA TRBV5-1 TGCGCCAGCAGCTTGGAGGTGTTACACGAGCAGTACTTC CASSLEVLHEQYF
TRBJ2-2 NA NA TRBV27 TGTGCCAGCAGTTTATCGCCATCCGGGGAGCTGTTTTTT CASSLSPSGELFF
TRBJ1-2 many NA TRBV6-5 TGTGCCAGCAGTTTAAAACAGAGCCACTATGGCTACACCTTC CASSLKQSHYGYTF
TRBJ2-5 NA NA TRBV3-1 TGTGCCAGCAGCCCCACTAGGGGCGGGGAGTACCAAGAGACCCAGTACTTC CASSPTRGGEYQETQYF
TRBJ1-1 few NA TRBV28 TGTGCCAGCAGGGACGTTGAAGCTTTCTTT CASRDVEAFF
TRBJ2-7 NA NA TRBV7-9 TGTGCCAGCAGCTTACAGGCCTACGAGCAGTACTTC CASSLQAYEQYF
TRBJ2-3 few NA TRBV29-1 TGCAGCGTTGATTTACCTAGCACAGATACGCAGTATTTT CSVDLPSTDTQYF
TRBJ2-7 few TRBD2 TRBV7-9 TGTGCCAGCAGCCTTGGTGTTAGCGGGACACTACAGTCCTTC CASSLGVSGTLQSF
TRBJ2-3 NA NA TRBV2 TGTGCCAGCAGTGCCTTGGGCACAGATACGCAGTATTTT CASSALGTDTQYF
TRBJ2-5 many NA TRBV5-6 TGTGCCAGCAGCTTGGATGGACTCCAAGAGACCCAGTACTTC CASSLDGLQETQYF
TRBJ2-7 few NA TRBV7-2 TGTGCCAGCAGCGCATCCGGGACCTTAACCCTAGAGCAGTACTTC CASSASGTLTLEQYF
TRBJ1-1 few NA TRBV30 TGTGCCTGGAGTGTGGACTTTGAGGTTCTGAACACTGAAGCTTTCTTT CAWSVDFEVLNTEAFF
TRBJ2-5 many NA TRBV29-1 TGCAGCGTTGTACTCAGAAGGCAAGAGACCCAGTACTTC CSVVLRRQETQYF
TRBJ2-7 NA NA TRBV6-5 TGTGCCAGCAGTTACGATAGCTACGAGCAGTACTTC CASSYDSYEQYF
TRBJ2-3 few NA TRBV6-1 TGTGCCAGCAGTGACAGGGGTAGAACAGATACGCAGTATTTT CASSDRGRTDTQYF
TRBJ1-4 few NA TRBV6-5 TGTGCCAGCAGTTACTCGATAGGCCCAGGGAAACTGTTTTTT CASSYSIGPGKLFF
TRBJ1-3 many NA TRBV18 TGTGCCAGCTCACCAAAAGGGATCGGAAACACCATATATTTT CASSPKGIGNTIYF
TRBJ1-1 few TRBD1 TRBV4-1 TGCGCCAGCAGCCAAGCTAGGACAGGGGGGAACACTGAAGCTTTCTTT CASSQARTGGNTEAFF
TRBJ2-7 NA NA TRBV4-2 TGTGCCAGCAGCCAAGAAGCACAGGGCACCTACGAGCAGTACTTC CASSQEAQGTYEQYF
TRBJ1-4 NA NA TRBV5-1 TGCGCCAGCAGCTTTGGACGGACTAATGAAAAACTGTTATTT CASSFGRTNEKLLF
TRBJ2-7 few NA TRBV12-5 TGTGCTAGTGGTTTGGTAGGGTCCAGCTCCTACGAGCAGTACTTC CASGLVGSSSYEQYF